The entry that follows covers one T cell receptor beta chain sequence. Its antigen has not been determined. Nothing much larger sits one base from this clone, and base qualities are not available. This record comes from a study of control samples from healthy donors and cancer patients (dated by TCRdb to the early 2020s). The CDR3 measures 19 amino acids from cysteine to phenylalanine. The entry retains the CDR3 DNA only, 57 bases that are in frame from base 1. Ends trimmed: V by 2 bases, J by 0 bases; bases unmatched to a gene: 12. Per the germline V gene, MNHNS is the CDR1 and SASEGT is the CDR2. The library was built by means of the immunoSEQ multiplex PCR assay. Here the immuneACCESS table is served through TCRdb, limited to in-frame sequences with V and J called. Missing clones are a known gap in these copies; in checked studies unresolved V genes cover under half, and the rest lacks a known reason. The sample contains about 86,000 clones, roughly 91% of them found a single time. About 10% of the sample is in the top ten clones.

The chain uses TRBV6-1 and TRBJ2-3, and 9 junction bases match TRBD2. This TCR was sampled from a woman between 45 and 60 years old with colorectal cancer. The sample comprised PBMCs. The DNA sequence is as follows: TGTGCCAGCAGTGAATACTACGTAGCGGGGGCATCAAGCACAGATACGCAGTATTTT. Translation gives CASSEYYVAGASSTDTQYF.